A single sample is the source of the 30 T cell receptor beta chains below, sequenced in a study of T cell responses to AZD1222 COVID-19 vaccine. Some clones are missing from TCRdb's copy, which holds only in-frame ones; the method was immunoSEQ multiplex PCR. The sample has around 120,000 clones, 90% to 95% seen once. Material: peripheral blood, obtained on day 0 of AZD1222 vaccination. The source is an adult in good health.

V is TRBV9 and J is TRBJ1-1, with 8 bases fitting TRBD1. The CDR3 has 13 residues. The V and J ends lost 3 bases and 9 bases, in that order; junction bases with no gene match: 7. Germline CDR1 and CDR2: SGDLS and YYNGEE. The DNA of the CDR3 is TGTGCCAGCAGCGGTCTACAGGGGGGACAAGCTTTCTTT. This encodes CASSGLQGGQAFF.

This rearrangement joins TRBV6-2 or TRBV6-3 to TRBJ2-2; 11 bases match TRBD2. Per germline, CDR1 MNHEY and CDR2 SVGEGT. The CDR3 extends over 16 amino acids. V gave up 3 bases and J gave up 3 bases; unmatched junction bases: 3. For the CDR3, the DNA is TGTGCCAGCAGTTATGGGACTAGCGGCTACACCGGGGAGCTGTTTTTT. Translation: CASSYGTSGYTGELFF.

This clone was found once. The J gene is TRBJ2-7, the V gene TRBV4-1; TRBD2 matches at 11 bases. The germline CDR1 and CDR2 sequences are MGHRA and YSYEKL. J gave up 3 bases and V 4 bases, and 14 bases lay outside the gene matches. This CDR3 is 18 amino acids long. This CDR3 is CASSPGTSGDEHFYEQYF. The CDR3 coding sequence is TGCGCCAGCAGCCCCGGGACTAGCGGAGACGAACACTTCTACGAGCAGTACTTC.

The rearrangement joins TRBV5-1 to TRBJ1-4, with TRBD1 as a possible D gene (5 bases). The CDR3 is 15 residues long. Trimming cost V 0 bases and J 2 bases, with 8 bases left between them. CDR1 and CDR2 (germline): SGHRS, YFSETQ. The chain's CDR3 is CASSLEGTTNEKLFF. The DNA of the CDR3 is TGCGCCAGCAGCTTGGAGGGGACCACTAATGAAAAACTGTTTTTT.

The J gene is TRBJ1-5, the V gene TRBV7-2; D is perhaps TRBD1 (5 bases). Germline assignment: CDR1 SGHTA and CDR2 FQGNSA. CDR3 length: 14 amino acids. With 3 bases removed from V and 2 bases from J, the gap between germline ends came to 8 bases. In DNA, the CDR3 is TGTGCCAGCAGCTTCCGGGACGGCAATCAGCCCCAGCATTTT. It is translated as CASSFRDGNQPQHF.

The CDR3 region is CASSQWEANYGYTF. The CDR3 DNA is TGTGCCAGCAGCCAATGGGAAGCTAACTATGGCTACACCTTC. The rearrangement uses TRBV3-1 (or the pseudogene TRBV3-2) and TRBJ1-2; D not resolved. In germline, CDR1 is LGHDT, CDR2 YNNKEL (reference sequence). This CDR3 is 14 amino acids long. V lost 2 bases and J 0 bases, leaving 7 bases between the germline ends.

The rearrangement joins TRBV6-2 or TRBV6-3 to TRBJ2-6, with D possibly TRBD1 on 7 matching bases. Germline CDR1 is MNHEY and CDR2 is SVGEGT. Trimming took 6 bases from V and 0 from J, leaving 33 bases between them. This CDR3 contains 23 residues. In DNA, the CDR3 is TGTGCCAGCAGCCGAGACAGGGTTAATCGGGAGATGTCGGGGTTCTCTGGGGCCAACGTCCTGACTTTC. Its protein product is CASSRDRVNREMSGFSGANVLTF.

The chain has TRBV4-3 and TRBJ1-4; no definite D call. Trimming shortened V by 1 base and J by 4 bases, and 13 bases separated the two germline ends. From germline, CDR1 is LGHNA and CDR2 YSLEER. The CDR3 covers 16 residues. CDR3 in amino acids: CASSQGVFGLNEKLFF. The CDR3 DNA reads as TGCGCCAGCAGCCAAGGAGTATTCGGACTTAATGAAAAACTGTTTTTT.

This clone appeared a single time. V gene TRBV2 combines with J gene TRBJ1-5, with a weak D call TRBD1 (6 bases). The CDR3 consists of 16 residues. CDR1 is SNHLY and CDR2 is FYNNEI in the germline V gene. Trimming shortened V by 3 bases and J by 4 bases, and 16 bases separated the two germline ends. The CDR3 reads CASSDGTRGGNQPQHF. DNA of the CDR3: TGTGCCAGCAGTGATGGGACAAGGGGCGGGAATCAGCCCCAGCATTTT.

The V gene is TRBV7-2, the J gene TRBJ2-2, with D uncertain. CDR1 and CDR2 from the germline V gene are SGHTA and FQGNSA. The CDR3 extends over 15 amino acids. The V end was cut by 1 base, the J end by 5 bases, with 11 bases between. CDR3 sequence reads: CASSLGRWSTGELFF. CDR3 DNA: TGTGCCAGCAGCTTAGGTCGGTGGTCTACCGGGGAGCTGTTTTTT. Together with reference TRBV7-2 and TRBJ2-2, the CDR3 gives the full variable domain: GAGVSQSPSNKVTEKGKDVELRCDPISGHTALYWYRQSLGQGLEFLIYFQGNSAPDKSGLPSDRFSAERTGGSVSTLTIQRTQQEDSAVYLCASSLGRWSTGELFFGEGSRLTVL.

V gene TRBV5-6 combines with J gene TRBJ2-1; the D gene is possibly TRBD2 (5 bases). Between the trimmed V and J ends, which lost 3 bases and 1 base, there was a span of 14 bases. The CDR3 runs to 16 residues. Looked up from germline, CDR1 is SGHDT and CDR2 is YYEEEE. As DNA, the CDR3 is TGTGCCAGCAGCTCCTGGACTCTAGGGTCCTACAATGAGCAGTTCTTC. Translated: CASSSWTLGSYNEQFF.

The CDR3 region has the DNA TGTGCCAGCAGTTACCAGCGGAGCACAGATACGCAGTATTTT. Amino acids: CASSYQRSTDTQYF. V gene TRBV6-2 or TRBV6-3 combines with J gene TRBJ2-3; tentative D call: TRBD2 (5 bases). This CDR3 is 14 amino acids long. V lost 2 bases and J 0 bases, leaving 6 bases between the germline ends. Germline V CDR1 and CDR2: MNHEY, SVGEGT.

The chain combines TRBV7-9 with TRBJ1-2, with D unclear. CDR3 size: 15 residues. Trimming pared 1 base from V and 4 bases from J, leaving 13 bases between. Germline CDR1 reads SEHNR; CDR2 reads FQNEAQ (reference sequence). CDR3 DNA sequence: TGTGCCAGCAGCTTAGGAGTAGGCCAACCCTATGGCTACACCTTC. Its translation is CASSLGVGQPYGYTF.

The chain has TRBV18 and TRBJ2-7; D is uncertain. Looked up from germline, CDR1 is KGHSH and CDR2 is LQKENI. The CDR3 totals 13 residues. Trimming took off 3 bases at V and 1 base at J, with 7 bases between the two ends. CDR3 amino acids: CASSPVTSYEQYF. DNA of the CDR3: TGTGCCAGCTCACCCGTCACGTCCTACGAGCAGTACTTC.

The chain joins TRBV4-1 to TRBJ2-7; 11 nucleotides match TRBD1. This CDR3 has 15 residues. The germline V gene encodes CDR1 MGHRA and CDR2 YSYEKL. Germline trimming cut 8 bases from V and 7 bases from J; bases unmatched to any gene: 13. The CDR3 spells CASRRGPGTGGEQYF. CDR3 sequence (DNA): TGCGCCAGCCGACGAGGTCCCGGGACAGGGGGGGAGCAGTACTTC.

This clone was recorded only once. This CDR3 reads CASSYSISDSTGYSNQPQHF. CDR3 DNA: TGTGCCAGCAGTTACTCGATTAGCGATTCGACAGGGTATAGCAATCAGCCCCAGCATTTT. This rearrangement joins TRBV6-2 or TRBV6-3 to TRBJ1-5, with 7 positions matching TRBD1. Germline CDR1 reads MNHEY; CDR2 reads SVGEGT. After removal of 0 bases from V and 0 bases from J, the junction contained 14 bases not matched to a gene. The CDR3 length is 20 residues.

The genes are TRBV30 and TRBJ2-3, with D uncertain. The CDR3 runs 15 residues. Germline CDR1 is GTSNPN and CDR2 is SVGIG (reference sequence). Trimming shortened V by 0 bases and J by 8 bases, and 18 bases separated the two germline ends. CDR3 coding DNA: TGTGCCTGGAGTGTAGGTAGCAAAGGCTCGGCTACGCAGTATTTT. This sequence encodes CAWSVGSKGSATQYF. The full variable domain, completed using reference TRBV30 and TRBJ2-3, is SQTIHQWPATLVQPVGSPLSLECTVEGTSNPNLYWYRQAAGRGLQLLFYSVGIGQISSEVPQNLSASRPQDRQFILSSKKLLLSDSGFYLCAWSVGSKGSATQYFGPGTRLTVL.

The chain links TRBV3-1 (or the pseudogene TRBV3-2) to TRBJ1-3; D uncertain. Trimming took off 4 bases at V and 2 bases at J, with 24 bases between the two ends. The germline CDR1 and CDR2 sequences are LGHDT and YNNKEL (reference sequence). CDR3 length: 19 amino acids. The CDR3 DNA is TGTGCCAGCAGCCGCTTCCACCTTGACATCGAAATGCCTGGAAACACCATATATTTT. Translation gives CASSRFHLDIEMPGNTIYF.

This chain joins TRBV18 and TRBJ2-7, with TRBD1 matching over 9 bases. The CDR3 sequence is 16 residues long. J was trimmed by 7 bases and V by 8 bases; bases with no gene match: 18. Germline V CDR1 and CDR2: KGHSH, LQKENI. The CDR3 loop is CASRPGTGFEVGEQYF. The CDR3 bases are TGTGCCAGCCGTCCCGGGACAGGGTTTGAAGTGGGGGAGCAGTACTTC.

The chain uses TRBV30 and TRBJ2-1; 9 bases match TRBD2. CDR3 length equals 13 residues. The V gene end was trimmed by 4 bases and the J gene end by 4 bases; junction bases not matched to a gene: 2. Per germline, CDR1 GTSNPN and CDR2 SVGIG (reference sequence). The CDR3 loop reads CAWNSGRYNEQFF. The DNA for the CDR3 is TGTGCCTGGAATAGCGGGAGATACAATGAGCAGTTCTTC. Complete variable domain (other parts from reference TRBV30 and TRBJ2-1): SQTIHQWPATLVQPVGSPLSLECTVEGTSNPNLYWYRQAAGRGLQLLFYSVGIGQISSEVPQNLSASRPQDRQFILSSKKLLLSDSGFYLCAWNSGRYNEQFFGPGTRLTVL.

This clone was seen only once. This chain's CDR3 is CASSRARGTNSPLHF. The CDR3 DNA reads TGTGCCAGCAGTCGAGCGAGGGGAACAAATTCACCCCTCCACTTT. The chain joins TRBV28 to TRBJ1-6, with a tentative D call TRBD1 (5 bases). This CDR3 is built from 15 residues. The germline V and J ends were trimmed by 5 bases and 7 bases, with 15 bases remaining between them. Germline V gene data show CDR1 as MDHEN and CDR2 as SYDVKM.

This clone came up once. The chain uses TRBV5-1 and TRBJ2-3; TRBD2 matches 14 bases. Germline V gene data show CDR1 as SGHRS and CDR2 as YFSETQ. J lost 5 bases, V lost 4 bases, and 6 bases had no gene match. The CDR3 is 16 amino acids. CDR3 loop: CASSAGLAGVVDTQYF. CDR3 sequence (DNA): TGCGCCAGCAGCGCGGGACTAGCGGGGGTGGTAGATACGCAGTATTTT.

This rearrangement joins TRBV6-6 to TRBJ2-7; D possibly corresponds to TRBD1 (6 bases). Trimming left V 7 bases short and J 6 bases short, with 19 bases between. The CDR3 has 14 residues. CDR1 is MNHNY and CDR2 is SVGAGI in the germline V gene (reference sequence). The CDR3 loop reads CASTQLPGVVEQYF. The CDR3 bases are TGTGCCAGCACGCAACTCCCAGGGGTGGTCGAGCAGTACTTC.

CDR3 sequence: CASSPTGGVWETQYF. CDR3 DNA: TGTGCCAGCAGTCCAACCGGGGGAGTTTGGGAGACCCAGTACTTC. V and J are TRBV28 and TRBJ2-5, with D maybe TRBD2 (6 bases). The CDR3 is 15 residues long. Trimming stripped 5 bases from V and 5 bases from J, with 18 bases between. CDR1 and CDR2 (germline): MDHEN, SYDVKM.

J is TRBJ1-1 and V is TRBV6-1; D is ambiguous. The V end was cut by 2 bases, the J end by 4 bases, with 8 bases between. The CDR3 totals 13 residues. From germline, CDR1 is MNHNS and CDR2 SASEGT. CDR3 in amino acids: CASSEQESTEAFF. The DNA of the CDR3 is TGTGCCAGCAGTGAACAGGAAAGCACTGAAGCTTTCTTT.

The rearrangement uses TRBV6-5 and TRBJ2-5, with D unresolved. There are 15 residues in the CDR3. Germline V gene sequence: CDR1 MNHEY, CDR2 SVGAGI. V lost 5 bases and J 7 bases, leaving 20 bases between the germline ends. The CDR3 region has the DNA TGTGCCAGCAGTCCCCCTTGGAGCCCCATAGGGACCCAGTACTTC. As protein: CASSPPWSPIGTQYF.

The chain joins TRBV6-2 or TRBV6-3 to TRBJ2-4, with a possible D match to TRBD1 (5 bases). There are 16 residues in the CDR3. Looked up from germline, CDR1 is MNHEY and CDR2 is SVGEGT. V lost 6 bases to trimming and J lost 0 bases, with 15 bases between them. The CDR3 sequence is CASSNRTQGAKNIQYF. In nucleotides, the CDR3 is TGTGCCAGCAGCAACCGCACCCAGGGAGCCAAAAACATTCAGTACTTC.

CDR3 region: CASSGARRISYNSPLHF. The CDR3 nucleotides are TGTGCCAGCAGTGGAGCTCGCCGAATCTCCTATAATTCACCCCTCCACTTT. The V and J genes are TRBV6-1 and TRBJ1-6, with D hard to call. V was shortened by 4 bases and J by 0 bases, with 13 bases between the two germline ends. CDR1 and CDR2 (germline): MNHNS, SASEGT. The CDR3 covers 17 residues.

The CDR3 loop is CASRTGGEANTEAFF. CDR3 DNA: TGTGCCAGCAGGACGGGTGGGGAAGCGAACACTGAAGCTTTCTTT. The J gene is TRBJ1-1, the V gene TRBV6-4; D not certain. Germline lookup yields CDR1 MRHNA and CDR2 SNTAGT. The length of the CDR3 is 15 residues. V was shortened by 6 bases and J by 1 base, with 15 bases between the two germline ends.

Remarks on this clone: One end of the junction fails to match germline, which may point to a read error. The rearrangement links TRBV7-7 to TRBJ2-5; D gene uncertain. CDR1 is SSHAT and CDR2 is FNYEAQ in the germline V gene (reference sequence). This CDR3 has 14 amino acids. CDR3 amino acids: CASSPTLLSETQYF. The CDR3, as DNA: TGTGCTAGCAGCCCCACTCTCTTATCGGAGACCCAGTACTTC.